The sequence of this T cell receptor (beta chain) was determined in a study of OX40 agonist ivuxolimab in advanced cancers. For context, the study as a whole: Ivuxolimab was a fully human IgG2 agonistic monoclonal antibody targeting the costimulatory receptor OX40 (CD134). Intravenous ivuxolimab was administered to patients every 2 weeks at six dose levels: 0.01, 0.1, 0.3, 1.5, 3 and 10 mg/kg. Among the roughly 52 dose-escalation patients, about 20 had hepatocellular carcinoma, approximately 15 melanoma, 9 renal cell carcinoma and 9 head and neck cancer. A male proportion of roughly 80% and a mean age of approximately 60 years, ranging from 23 to 79, were recorded for the dose-escalation cohort. Patients were allowed to have had prior anti-PD-1, anti-PD-L1 or anti-CTLA-4 therapy, and around 40% of the dose-escalation patients had previously received checkpoint inhibitors. Partial responses were achieved by three dose-escalation patients, of whom one had hepatocellular carcinoma and two had cutaneous melanoma. The purpose of peripheral TCRbeta sequencing was to test whether ivuxolimab changed TCR sequence diversity and led to clonal T-cell expansion. The monotherapy dose-escalation portion (N ≈ 50 patients) of the phase I ivuxolimab trial is reported in the paper.

The full study reports these points: Low levels of normalized T-cell clonal expansion were also seen in some nonresponding patients. Which antigens the clonally expanded peripheral T cells were specific for was not determined. After ivuxolimab, CD8+ T cells had more expanded clones than CD4+ T cells on average. In the 0.1-3.0 mg/kg groups, partial responders were among the patients with the lowest normalized peripheral clonal expansion, particularly in CD8+ T cells. At doses from 0.1 to 3.0 mg/kg, clonal expansion was seen in both CD4+ and CD8+ blood T cells between baseline and week 6.

The CDR3 numbers 15 residues from cysteine through phenylalanine. Only the CDR3 DNA is retained, 45 bases long and in frame from the first base. The V and J ends are trimmed by 1 base and 0 bases, leaving 8 bases between them. From a lookup of the germline V gene, CDR1 and CDR2 are SGHRS and YFSETQ. To sequence the TCRbeta CDR3 region, genomic DNA was isolated from the sorted cells. The immunoSEQ Assay was used for sequencing of TCRbeta CDR3 regions. Drawn from immuneACCESS, this table holds only the in-frame rearrangements with V and J called that TCRdb kept. Clones are partly lost; checked studies trace under half to an unresolved V gene and leave the rest unexplained. Present in this sample are approximately 82,000 clones, around 90% of which were seen just once. The ten most abundant clones make up about 9.1% of the sample. Note on this clone: Its antigen is not yet known. No per-base quality is available; no much larger clone lies one base away.

The trial excluded patients who had a history of autoimmune disease or who were on systemic immunosuppression. Peripheral blood for TCR sequencing was collected from all dose cohorts at baseline, on cycle 4 day 1, and on cycle 7 day 1. Samples came from an open-label, multicenter, first-in-human phase I dose-escalation trial of ivuxolimab. Adults with locally advanced or metastatic melanoma, renal cell carcinoma, hepatocellular carcinoma or head and neck squamous cell carcinoma were enrolled in the trial. Before TCR sequencing, CD4+ T cells and CD8+ T cells were sorted from peripheral blood as separate populations.

The chain is made from TRBV5-1 and TRBJ2-1; the D gene is unclear. This TCR derives from an adult with an advanced solid tumor such as melanoma, head and neck, liver or kidney cancer. Source: CD4+ or CD8+ T cells sorted from blood, taken in a trial of the OX40 agonist ivuxolimab. The CDR3: CASSLYKGSYNEQFF. The nucleotide sequence is TGCGCCAGCAGCTTGTATAAGGGCTCCTACAATGAGCAGTTCTTC.